Listed here is a single TCR beta chain. Using RNA transcripts as the source, TCR beta CDR3 regions were amplified. TCR CDR3 underwent first-round RT-PCR with the HTBI primer set. TCRdb re-called the multiplex PCR reads through MiXCR, storing one row per CDR3 protein. There are 500,000 to 800,000 distinct CDR3 sequences in the sample; more than 14% occur only once, and 12% lies in the top ten. This sample is part of a study of T cells in Graves' hyperthyroidism and ophthalmopathy. Germline V gives CDR1 SNHLY, CDR2 FYNNEI. V lost 6 bases to trimming and J lost 0 bases; unmatched junction nucleotides: 8. The CDR3 covers 17 residues.

The gene calls are TRBV2 and TRBJ1-5, with 10 bases matching TRBD1. This sequence originates from a woman between 50 and 59 years old with Graves' ophthalmopathy. Sequencing used blood. The CDR3 loop reads CASRPGQGTYSNQPQHF. The CDR3 coding sequence is TGTGCCAGCAGACCGGGACAGGGGACCTATAGCAATCAGCCCCAGCATTTT.